The clone carrying this TCR beta chain appeared a single time. Its antigen is unidentified. CDR1 MNHNY and CDR2 SVGAGI come from the germline V gene (reference sequence). Trimming pared 6 bases from V and 13 bases from J, leaving 16 bases between. The CDR3 is made up of 12 amino acids. The entry originates in a study of vaccination effects on CD4 cells after COVID-19. Whole-study results and caveats: Late after vaccination, infection- and vaccine-induced clones showed marked clonal contraction.

Viral peptide pool expansion of antigen-specific CD4+ T cells preceded sequencing in the ViraFEST assay. The authors isolated CD4+ T cells after around 9 days of culture. In the cultures, half the medium was exchanged for IL-2 medium on days 3 and 7. Method: immunoSEQ multiplex PCR; TCRdb's copy keeps in-frame clones and lacks some. The sample records 50,000 to 65,000 clones, roughly 79% being singletons. The clonotype originates from a human donor who received a COVID-19 vaccine. The chain joins TRBV6-6 to TRBJ2-4, with a weak D call TRBD2 (6 bases). The source material was CD4+ T cells from PBMCs cultured with HCoV-229E spike peptides, sampled before COVID-19 vaccination. The CDR3 sequence: CASRGTGVNQYF. CDR3 DNA: TGTGCCAGCAGAGGTACGGGGGTAAACCAGTACTTC.